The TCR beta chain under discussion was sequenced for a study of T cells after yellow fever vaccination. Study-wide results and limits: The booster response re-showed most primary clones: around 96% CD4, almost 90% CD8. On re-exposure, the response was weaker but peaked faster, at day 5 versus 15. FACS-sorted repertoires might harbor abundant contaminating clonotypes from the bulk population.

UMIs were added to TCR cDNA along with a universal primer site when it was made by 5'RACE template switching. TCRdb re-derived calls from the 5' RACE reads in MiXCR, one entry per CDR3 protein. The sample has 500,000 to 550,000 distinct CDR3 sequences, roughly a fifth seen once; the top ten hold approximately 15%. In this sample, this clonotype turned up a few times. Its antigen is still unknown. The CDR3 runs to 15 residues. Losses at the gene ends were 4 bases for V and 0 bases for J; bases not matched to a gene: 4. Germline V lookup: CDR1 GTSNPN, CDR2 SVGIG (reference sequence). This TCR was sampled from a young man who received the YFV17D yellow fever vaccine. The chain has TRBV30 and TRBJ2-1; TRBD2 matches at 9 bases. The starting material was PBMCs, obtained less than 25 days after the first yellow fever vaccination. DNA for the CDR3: TGTGCCTGGAACAGCGGGGGGAGCTCCTACAATGAGCAGTTCTTC. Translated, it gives CAWNSGGSSYNEQFF. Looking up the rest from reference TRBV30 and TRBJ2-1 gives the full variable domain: SQTIHQWPATLVQPVGSPLSLECTVEGTSNPNLYWYRQAAGRGLQLLFYSVGIGQISSEVPQNLSASRPQDRQFILSSKKLLLSDSGFYLCAWNSGGSSYNEQFFGPGTRLTVL.